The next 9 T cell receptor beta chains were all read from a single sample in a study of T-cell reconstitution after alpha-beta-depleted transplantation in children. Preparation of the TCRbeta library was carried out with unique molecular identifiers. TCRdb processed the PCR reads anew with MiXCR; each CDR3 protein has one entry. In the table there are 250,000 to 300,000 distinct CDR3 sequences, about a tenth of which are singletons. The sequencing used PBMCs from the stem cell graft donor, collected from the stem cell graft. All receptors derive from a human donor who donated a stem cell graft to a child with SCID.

Here the CDR3 reads CASRVTIAGVDNEQFF. In DNA, the CDR3 is TGTGCCAGCAGGGTAACGATAGCGGGGGTGGACAATGAGCAGTTCTTC. This chain joins TRBV6-2 or TRBV6-3 and TRBJ2-1; 9 nucleotides align to TRBD2. Unmatched junction bases numbered 11, after V lost 6 bases and J lost 5 bases. The CDR3 contains 16 residues. The V gene's germline CDR1 is MNHEY and CDR2 SVGEGT.

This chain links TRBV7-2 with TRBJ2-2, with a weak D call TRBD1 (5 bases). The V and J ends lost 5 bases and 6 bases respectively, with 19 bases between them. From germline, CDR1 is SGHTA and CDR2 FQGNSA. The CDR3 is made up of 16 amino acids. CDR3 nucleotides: TGTGCCAGCAGCCCCACAGGAATTTCAGTCCCCGGGGAGCTGTTTTTT. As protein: CASSPTGISVPGELFF.

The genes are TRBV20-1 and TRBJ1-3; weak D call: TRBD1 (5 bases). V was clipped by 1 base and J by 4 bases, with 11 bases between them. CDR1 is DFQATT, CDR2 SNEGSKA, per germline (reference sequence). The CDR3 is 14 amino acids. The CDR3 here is CSARVGTGGNTIYF. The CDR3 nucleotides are TGCAGTGCTAGAGTTGGGACGGGGGGAAACACCATATATTTT.

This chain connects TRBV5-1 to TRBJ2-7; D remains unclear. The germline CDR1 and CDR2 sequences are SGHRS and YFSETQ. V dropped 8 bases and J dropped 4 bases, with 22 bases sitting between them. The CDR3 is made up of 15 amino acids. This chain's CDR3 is CARTRRTLEAYEQYF. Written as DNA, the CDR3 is TGCGCCAGGACGAGAAGGACCCTTGAAGCTTACGAGCAGTACTTC.

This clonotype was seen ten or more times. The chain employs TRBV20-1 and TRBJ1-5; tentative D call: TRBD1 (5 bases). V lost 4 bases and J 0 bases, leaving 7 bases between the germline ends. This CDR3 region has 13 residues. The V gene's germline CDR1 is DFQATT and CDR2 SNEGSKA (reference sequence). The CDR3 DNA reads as TGCAGTGCTACAGGGAATAGCAATCAGCCCCAGCATTTT. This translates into CSATGNSNQPQHF.

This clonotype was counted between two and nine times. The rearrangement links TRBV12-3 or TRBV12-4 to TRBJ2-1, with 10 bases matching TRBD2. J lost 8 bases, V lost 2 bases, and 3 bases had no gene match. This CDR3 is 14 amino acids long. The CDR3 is CASSLTSGVHEQFF. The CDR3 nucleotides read TGTGCCAGCAGTTTAACTAGCGGGGTACATGAGCAGTTCTTC.

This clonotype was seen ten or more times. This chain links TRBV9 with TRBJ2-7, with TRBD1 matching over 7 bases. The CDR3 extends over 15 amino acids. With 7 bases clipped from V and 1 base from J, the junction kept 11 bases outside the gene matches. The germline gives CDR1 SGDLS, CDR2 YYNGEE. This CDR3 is CASYKVGTVSYEQYF. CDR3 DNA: TGTGCCAGCTATAAAGTTGGGACAGTATCCTACGAGCAGTACTTC.

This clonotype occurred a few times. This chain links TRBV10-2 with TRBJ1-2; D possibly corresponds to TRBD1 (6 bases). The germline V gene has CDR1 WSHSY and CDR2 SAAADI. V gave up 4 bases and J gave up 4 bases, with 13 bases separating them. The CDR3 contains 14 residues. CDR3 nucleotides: TGCGCCAGCAGTGGGGAAGGGACACCCTATGGCTACACCTTC. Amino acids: CASSGEGTPYGYTF.

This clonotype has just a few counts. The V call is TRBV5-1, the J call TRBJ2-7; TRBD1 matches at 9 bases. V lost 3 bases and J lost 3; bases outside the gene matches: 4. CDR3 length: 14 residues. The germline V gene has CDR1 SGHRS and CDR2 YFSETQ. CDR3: CASSSTGGNYEQYF. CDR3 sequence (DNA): TGCGCCAGCAGCTCCACAGGGGGCAACTACGAGCAGTACTTC.